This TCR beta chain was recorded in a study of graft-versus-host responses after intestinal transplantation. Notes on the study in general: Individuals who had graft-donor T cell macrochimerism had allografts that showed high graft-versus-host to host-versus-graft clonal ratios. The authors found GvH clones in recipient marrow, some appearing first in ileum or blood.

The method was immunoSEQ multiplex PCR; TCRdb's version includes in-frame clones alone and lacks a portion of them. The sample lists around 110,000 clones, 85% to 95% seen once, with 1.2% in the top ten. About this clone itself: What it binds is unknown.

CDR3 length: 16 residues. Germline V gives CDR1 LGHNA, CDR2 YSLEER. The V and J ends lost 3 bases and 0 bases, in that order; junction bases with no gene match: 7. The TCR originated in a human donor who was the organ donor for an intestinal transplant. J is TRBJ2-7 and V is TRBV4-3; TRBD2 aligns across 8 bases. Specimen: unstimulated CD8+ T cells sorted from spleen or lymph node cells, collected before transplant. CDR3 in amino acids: CASSHGPGGGSYEQYF. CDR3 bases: TGCGCCAGCAGCCACGGCCCGGGAGGGGGCTCCTACGAGCAGTACTTC.